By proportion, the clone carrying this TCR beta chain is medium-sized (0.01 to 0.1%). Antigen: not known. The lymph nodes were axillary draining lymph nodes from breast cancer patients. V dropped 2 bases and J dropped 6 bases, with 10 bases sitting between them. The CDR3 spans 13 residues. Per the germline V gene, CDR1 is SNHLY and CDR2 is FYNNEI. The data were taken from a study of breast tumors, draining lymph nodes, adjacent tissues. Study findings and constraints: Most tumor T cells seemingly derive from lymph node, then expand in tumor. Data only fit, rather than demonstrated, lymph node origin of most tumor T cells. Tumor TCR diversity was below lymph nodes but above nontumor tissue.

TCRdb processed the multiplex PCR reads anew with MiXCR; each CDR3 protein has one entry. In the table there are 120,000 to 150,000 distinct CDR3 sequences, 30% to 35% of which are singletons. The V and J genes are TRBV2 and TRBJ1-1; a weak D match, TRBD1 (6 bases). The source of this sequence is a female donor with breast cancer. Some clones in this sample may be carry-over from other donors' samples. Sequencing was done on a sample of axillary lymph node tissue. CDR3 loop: CASSEPRTAEAFF. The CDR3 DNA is TGTGCCAGCAGTGAACCCAGGACAGCTGAAGCTTTCTTT.